The 13 T cell receptor beta chains listed next were all sequenced from one sample in a study of CD8+ T cells in alopecia areata. As to treatment: oral pan-JAK inhibitor, 5-10 mg twice daily. Sequencing relied on a cDNA template that was reverse transcribed from extracted RNA. Using immunoSEQ multiplex PCR, the repertoire was profiled, and TCRdb retains in-frame clones only, with some absent. The sample records some 160,000 clones, around three fifths being singletons. Specimen: CD4+ T cells sorted from blood, collected at week 4, from a patient treated with tofacitinib. The receptors stem from a human donor with alopecia areata.

This chain uses TRBV6-6 with TRBJ1-3; TRBD1 is a possible D gene (5 bases). The ends were cut back, 8 bases at V and 4 bases at J, with 12 bases in the middle. Germline V lookup: CDR1 MNHNY, CDR2 SVGAGI (reference sequence). The CDR3 contains 13 residues. The CDR3 region is CASGASTGNTIYF. CDR3 DNA: TGTGCCAGCGGGGCCTCAACGGGAAACACCATATATTTT.

This clone was counted a few times. The chain has TRBV9 and TRBJ1-5, with 8 bases lining up with TRBD1. The CDR3 runs 15 residues. The ends lost 2 bases at V and 5 bases at J; junction bases unmatched: 6. From germline, CDR1 is SGDLS and CDR2 YYNGEE. The CDR3 DNA reads as TGTGCCAGCAGCGTTGGACAGGGATTCGATCAGCCCCAGCATTTT. It encodes CASSVGQGFDQPQHF. Looking up the rest from reference TRBV9 and TRBJ1-5 gives the full variable domain: DSGVTQTPKHLITATGQRVTLRCSPRSGDLSVYWYQQSLDQGLQFLIQYYNGEERAKGNILERFSAQQFPDLHSELNLSSLELGDSALYFCASSVGQGFDQPQHFGDGTRLSIL.

The chain employs TRBV29-1 and TRBJ1-2, with no clear D. The V gene lost 5 bases and the J gene lost 1 base, with 8 bases spanning the gap. The germline gives CDR1 SQVTM, CDR2 ANQGSEA. This CDR3 contains 12 residues. The CDR3 is CSVSYRNYGYTF. DNA of the CDR3: TGCAGCGTTTCCTATCGTAACTATGGCTACACCTTC.

The V call is TRBV13, the J call TRBJ2-7; 8 nucleotides agree with TRBD2. Losses at the gene ends were 5 bases for V and 3 bases for J; bases not matched to a gene: 12. Germline lookup yields CDR1 PRHDT and CDR2 FYEKMQ (reference sequence). The CDR3 is made up of 16 amino acids. CDR3 residues: CASSPRSQRGSYEQYF. CDR3 bases: TGTGCCAGCAGCCCTAGATCACAGCGGGGGAGCTACGAGCAGTACTTC.

The genes are TRBV5-6 and TRBJ1-1, with unresolved D. CDR1 and CDR2 (germline): SGHDT, YYEEEE. V dropped 3 bases and J dropped 4 bases, with 13 bases sitting between them. The CDR3 sequence is 14 residues long. The CDR3 region has the DNA TGTGCCAGCAGCTCGACCAGTTGGAGCACTGAAGCTTTCTTT. This gives the protein CASSSTSWSTEAFF. Drawing the rest from reference TRBV5-6 and TRBJ1-1, the complete variable domain is DAGVTQSPTHLIKTRGQQVTLRCSPKSGHDTVSWYQQALGQGPQFIFQYYEEEERQRGNFPDRFSGHQFPNYSSELNVNALLLGDSALYLCASSSTSWSTEAFFGQGTRLTVV.

V and J are TRBV7-8 and TRBJ1-2; 9 bases are shared with TRBD1. The CDR3 runs to 14 residues. Germline V CDR1 and CDR2: SGHVS, FQNEAQ. The V segment lost 5 bases and the J segment 3 bases; nucleotides outside the gene matches: 4. The CDR3 loop reads CASSPRQGDYGYTF. The DNA for the CDR3 is TGTGCCAGCAGCCCACGACAGGGGGACTATGGCTACACCTTC. Variable domain in full (rest from reference TRBV7-8 and TRBJ1-2): GAGVSQSPRYKVAKRGQDVALRCDPISGHVSLFWYQQALGQGPEFLTYFQNEAQLDKSGLPSDRFFAERPEGSVSTLKIQRTQQEDSAVYLCASSPRQGDYGYTFGSGTRLTVV.

This clone was seen once. The chain uses TRBV2 and TRBJ1-2; D is possibly TRBD1 (6 bases). This CDR3 comprises 13 residues. Looked up from germline, CDR1 is SNHLY and CDR2 is FYNNEI. V gave up 5 bases and J gave up 5 bases, with 12 bases separating them. CDR3 nucleotide sequence: TGTGCCAGCAGTTCCGGGACAAATTATGGCTACACCTTC. Amino acids: CASSSGTNYGYTF.

In its sample, this clone was seen a few times. The chain uses TRBV30 and TRBJ2-7; unclear D gene. In germline, CDR1 is GTSNPN, CDR2 SVGIG (reference sequence). This CDR3 is built from 12 residues. V dropped 3 bases and J dropped 0 bases, with 6 bases sitting between them. The DNA for the CDR3 is TGTGCCTGGAGCGGGTTCTCCTACGAGCAGTACTTC. Its translation: CAWSGFSYEQYF.

CDR3 in DNA: TGTGCCATCAGTTCAACAGGGTATTCCACAGATACGCAGTATTTT. This gives the protein CAISSTGYSTDTQYF. The chain combines TRBV10-3 with TRBJ2-3; D is possibly TRBD1 (6 bases). The CDR3 has 15 amino acids. Trimming shortened V by 5 bases and J by 2 bases, and 14 bases separated the two germline ends. Germline-derived CDR1 and CDR2 are ENHRY and SYGVKD.

The CDR3 sequence: CARSSPGSGQYF. The DNA of the CDR3 is TGTGCCAGAAGCTCCCCAGGATCTGGACAGTACTTC. J is TRBJ2-7 and V is TRBV5-3; D unresolved. TRBV5-3 is an ORF for which the function is uncertain. Between the trimmed V and J ends, which lost 3 bases and 10 bases, there was a span of 14 bases. This CDR3 has 12 amino acids.

This clone was counted once. This chain connects TRBV5-4 to TRBJ1-2; D is uncertain. The CDR3 is 12 residues long. Looked up from germline, CDR1 is SGHNT and CDR2 is YYREEE (reference sequence). Trimming shortened V by 4 bases and J by 8 bases, and 12 bases separated the two germline ends. CDR3 in amino acids: CASSLWPGGYTF. The DNA for the CDR3 is TGTGCCAGCAGCCTTTGGCCCGGGGGCTACACCTTC.

V and J are TRBV29-1 and TRBJ2-3, with D uncertain. Germline assignment: CDR1 SQVTM and CDR2 ANQGSEA. Between the trimmed V and J ends, which lost 0 bases and 5 bases, there was a span of 12 bases. The CDR3 spans 14 residues. The CDR3 region is CSVEEGLREDTQYF. The CDR3 DNA follows: TGCAGCGTTGAAGAGGGCCTAAGGGAAGATACGCAGTATTTT.

This clone was observed a single time. This chain links TRBV4-2 with TRBJ2-1, with 8 bases identical to TRBD2. J lost 3 bases, V lost 3 bases, and 1 base had no gene match. Germline V gene data show CDR1 as LGHNA and CDR2 as YNFKEQ. The CDR3 has 14 residues. The CDR3 spells CASSQAGGYNEQFF. CDR3 DNA: TGTGCCAGCAGCCAGGCGGGGGGCTACAATGAGCAGTTCTTC.